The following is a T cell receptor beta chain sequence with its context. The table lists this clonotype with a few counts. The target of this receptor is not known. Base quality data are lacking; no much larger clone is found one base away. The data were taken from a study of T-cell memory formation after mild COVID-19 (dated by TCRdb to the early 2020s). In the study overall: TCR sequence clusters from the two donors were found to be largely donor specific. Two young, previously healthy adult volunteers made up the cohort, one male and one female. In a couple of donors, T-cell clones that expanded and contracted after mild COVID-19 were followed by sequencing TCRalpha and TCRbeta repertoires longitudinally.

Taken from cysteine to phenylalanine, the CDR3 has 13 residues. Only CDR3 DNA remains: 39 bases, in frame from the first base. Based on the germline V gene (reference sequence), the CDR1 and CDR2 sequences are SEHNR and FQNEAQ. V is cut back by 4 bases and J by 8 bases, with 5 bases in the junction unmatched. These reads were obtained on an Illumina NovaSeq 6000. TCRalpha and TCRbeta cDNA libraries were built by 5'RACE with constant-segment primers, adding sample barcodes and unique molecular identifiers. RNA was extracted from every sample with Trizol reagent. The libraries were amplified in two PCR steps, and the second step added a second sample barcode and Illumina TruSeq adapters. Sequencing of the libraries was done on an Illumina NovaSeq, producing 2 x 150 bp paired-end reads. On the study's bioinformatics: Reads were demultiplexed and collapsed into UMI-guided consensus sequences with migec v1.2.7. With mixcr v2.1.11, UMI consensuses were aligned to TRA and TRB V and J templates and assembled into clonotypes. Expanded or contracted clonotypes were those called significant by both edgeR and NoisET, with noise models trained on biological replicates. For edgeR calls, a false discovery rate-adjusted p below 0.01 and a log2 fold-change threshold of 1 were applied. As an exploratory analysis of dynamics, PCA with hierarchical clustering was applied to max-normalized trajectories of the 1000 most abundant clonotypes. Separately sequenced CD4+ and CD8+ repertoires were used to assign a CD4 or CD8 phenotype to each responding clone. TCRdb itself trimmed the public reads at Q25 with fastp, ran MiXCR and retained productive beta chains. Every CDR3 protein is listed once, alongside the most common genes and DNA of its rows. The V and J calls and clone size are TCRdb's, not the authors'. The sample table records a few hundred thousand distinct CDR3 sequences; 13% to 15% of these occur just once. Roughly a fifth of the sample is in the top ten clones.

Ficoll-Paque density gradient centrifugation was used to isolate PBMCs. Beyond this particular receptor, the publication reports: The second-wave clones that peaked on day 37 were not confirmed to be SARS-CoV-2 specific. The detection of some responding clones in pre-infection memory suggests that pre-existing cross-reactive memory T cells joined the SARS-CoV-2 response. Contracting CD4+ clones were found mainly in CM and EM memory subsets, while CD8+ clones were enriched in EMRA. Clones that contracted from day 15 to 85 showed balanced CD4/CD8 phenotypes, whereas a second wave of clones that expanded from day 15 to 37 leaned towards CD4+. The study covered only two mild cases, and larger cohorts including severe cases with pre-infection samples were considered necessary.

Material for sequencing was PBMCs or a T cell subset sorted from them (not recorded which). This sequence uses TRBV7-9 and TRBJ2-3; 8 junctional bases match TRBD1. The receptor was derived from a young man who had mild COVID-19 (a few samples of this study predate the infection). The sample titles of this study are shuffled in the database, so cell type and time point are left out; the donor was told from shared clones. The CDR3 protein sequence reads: CASSYDRGGTQYF. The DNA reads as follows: TGTGCCAGCAGCTACGACAGGGGCGGTACGCAGTATTTT.